Shown below are 8 T cell receptor beta chains from a single sample sequenced in a study of brain T cells in children with intractable seizures. Profiling relied on immunoSEQ multiplex PCR, and the TCRdb table lists in-frame clones only, not all of them. In the table there are about 350,000 clones, 93% of which are singletons. Time point specified: blood from clinic visit 5 months post-surgery; TSC patient then seizure free. The sequencing here drew on peripheral blood, taken less than 6 months after surgery. The receptors were gathered from a boy less than two years old with tuberous sclerosis and intractable seizures.

The chain uses TRBV3-1 (or the pseudogene TRBV3-2) and TRBJ1-4; unclear D gene. V dropped 1 base and J dropped 7 bases, with 10 bases sitting between them. This CDR3 comprises 14 residues. Germline V gene sequence: CDR1 LGHDT, CDR2 YNNKEL (reference sequence). CDR3: CASSQVGGGEKLFF. The CDR3 coding sequence is TGTGCCAGCAGCCAAGTGGGCGGAGGTGAAAAACTGTTTTTT.

The chain links TRBV6-1 to TRBJ1-1; 7 bases align to TRBD1. Germline V gives CDR1 MNHNS, CDR2 SASEGT. The CDR3 is 14 amino acids. V dropped 2 bases and J dropped 0; count of bases not matched to a gene: 0. The CDR3 coding sequence is TGTGCCAGCAGTGAACAGGGGGTGAACACTGAAGCTTTCTTT. Protein: CASSEQGVNTEAFF.

Here the CDR3 DNA reads TGCGCCAGCAGCTCTTTAACGACTAGGGGCGGGGAGCTGTTTTTT. Translation gives CASSSLTTRGGELFF. The V and J genes are TRBV5-1 and TRBJ2-2; D possibly corresponds to TRBD2 (6 bases). Germline lookup yields CDR1 SGHRS and CDR2 YFSETQ. V was trimmed by 3 bases and J by 7 bases, leaving 16 bases between them. The CDR3 sequence is 15 residues long.

The chain links TRBV27 to TRBJ2-2; 7 bases line up with TRBD2. Germline V gene lookup returns CDR1 MNHEY and CDR2 SMNVEV (reference sequence). This CDR3 region has 15 residues. Unmatched junction bases numbered 4, after V lost 2 bases and J lost 4 bases. The CDR3 DNA reads TGTGCCAGCAGTTTACGTGGGACTACCACCGGGGAGCTGTTTTTT. Its protein product is CASSLRGTTTGELFF.

The V gene is TRBV2, the J gene TRBJ2-7; 7 bases agree with TRBD1. The CDR3 sequence is 16 residues long. V gave up 3 bases and J gave up 2 bases; unmatched junction bases: 10. Germline V gene data show CDR1 as SNHLY and CDR2 as FYNNEI. CDR3 sequence (DNA): TGTGCCAGCAGTGACCGGGACAGCAATCGACCCTACGAGCAGTACTTC. It codes for CASSDRDSNRPYEQYF.

CDR3 sequence (DNA): TGTGCCAGCAGTCTTGGACAGAAATTTGACGAGCAGTACTTC. Translation gives CASSLGQKFDEQYF. The chain links TRBV6-5 to TRBJ2-7; D is possibly TRBD1 (6 bases). Trimming removed 5 bases from V and 5 bases from J, with 16 bases in between. This CDR3 spans 14 amino acids. Germline V lookup: CDR1 MNHEY, CDR2 SVGAGI.

This chain connects TRBV24-1 to TRBJ2-1, with D tentatively TRBD1 or TRBD2 (5 bases each). V lost 5 bases, J lost 5 bases, and 15 bases lay in between. This CDR3 has 15 residues. The germline V gene encodes CDR1 KGHDR and CDR2 SFDVKD. The CDR3 loop is CATSGVGTPNNEQFF. DNA for the CDR3: TGTGCCACCAGTGGTGTCGGGACGCCTAACAATGAGCAGTTCTTC.

The rearrangement joins TRBV12-5 to TRBJ2-5, with D possibly matching TRBD1 (6 bases). The CDR3 length is 15 residues. Deletions cut 3 bases from V and 4 bases from J, with 15 bases between. Germline V CDR1 and CDR2: LGHNT, FRNRAP. CDR3 region: CASGFTRGKGETQYF. Here the CDR3 DNA reads TGTGCTAGTGGTTTCACCAGGGGTAAGGGAGAGACCCAGTACTTC.